These 27 T cell receptor beta chains came from one sample sequenced in a study of OX40 agonist ivuxolimab in advanced cancers. The protocol was immunoSEQ multiplex PCR, while the TCRdb copy is restricted to in-frame clones and leaves out a portion. The sample records approximately 69,000 clones, 88% being singletons. Sequences were derived from CD4+ or CD8+ T cells sorted from blood, sampled in a trial of the OX40 agonist ivuxolimab. The receptors come from an adult with an advanced solid tumor such as melanoma, head and neck, liver or kidney cancer.

The rearrangement uses TRBV18 and TRBJ2-2; a possible D gene is TRBD2 (5 bases). This CDR3 comprises 14 residues. Trimming cost V 1 base and J 3 bases, with 6 bases left between them. CDR1 and CDR2 (germline): KGHSH, LQKENI. The CDR3 DNA follows: TGTGCCAGCTCACCACAACTAGACACCGGGGAGCTGTTTTTT. Translated, it gives CASSPQLDTGELFF.

V is TRBV5-4 and J is TRBJ2-7; D may match TRBD1 or TRBD2 (5 bases each). The germline V gene has CDR1 SGHNT and CDR2 YYREEE (reference sequence). This CDR3 spans 13 amino acids. Trimming removed 0 bases at V and 3 bases at J, with 7 bases between. CDR3 in amino acids: CASSLGGDYEQYF. In nucleotides, the CDR3 is TGTGCCAGCAGCTTGGGAGGGGACTACGAGCAGTACTTC.

This chain connects TRBV7-3 to TRBJ2-1; tentatively, D is TRBD1 (5 bases). CDR3 length equals 13 residues. Germline CDR1 SGHTA, CDR2 FQGTGA. Between the trimmed V and J ends, which lost 5 bases and 7 bases, there was a span of 12 bases. CDR3 sequence (DNA): TGTGCCAGCAGCCCTTCCCCAGGGAATGAGCAGTTCTTC. It is translated as CASSPSPGNEQFF. The variable domain in full, completed from reference TRBV7-3 and TRBJ2-1, reads GAGVSQTPSNKVTEKGKYVELRCDPISGHTALYWYRQSLGQGPEFLIYFQGTGAADDSGLPNDRFFAVRPEGSVSTLKIQRTERGDSAVYLCASSPSPGNEQFFGPGTRLTVL.

The chain combines TRBV9 with TRBJ2-5; 8 bases agree with TRBD1. Germline CDR1 and CDR2: SGDLS and YYNGEE. Trimming at V came to 0 bases and at J to 2 bases, leaving 6 bases not matched to a gene. This CDR3 has 16 amino acids. The CDR3 sequence is CASSVGTGSGQETQYF. CDR3 nucleotides: TGTGCCAGCAGCGTAGGGACAGGGTCGGGTCAAGAGACCCAGTACTTC.

The V call is TRBV18, the J call TRBJ2-2, with D possibly matching TRBD1 (5 bases). Germline loops: CDR1 KGHSH, CDR2 LQKENI. This CDR3 has 15 residues. Trimming removed 1 base from V and 4 bases from J, with 10 bases in between. The CDR3 DNA reads TGTGCCAGCTCACCACAGTTTCAGGGCACCGGGGAGCTGTTTTTT. Encoded protein: CASSPQFQGTGELFF. The full variable domain, in which reference TRBV18 and TRBJ2-2 provide the parts outside the CDR3, is NAGVMQNPRHLVRRRGQEARLRCSPMKGHSHVYWYRQLPEEGLKFMVYLQKENIIDESGMPKERFSAEFPKEGPSILRIQQVVRGDSAAYFCASSPQFQGTGELFFGEGSRLTVL.

This chain uses TRBV6-6 with TRBJ2-5, with 10 bases aligning to TRBD1. The J call may be in error: the DNA end matches TRBJ2-7 better. CDR1 and CDR2 (germline): MNHNY, SVGAGI (reference sequence). This CDR3 comprises 15 residues. The CDR3 region is CASSYYDRGPREQYF. CDR3 DNA: TGTGCCAGCAGTTACTACGACAGGGGGCCCCGCGAGCAGTACTTC.

Of note for this clone: Other nucleotide sequences from this sample produce the same CDR3. The chain employs TRBV5-4 and TRBJ2-1, with TRBD2 matching 11 bases. This CDR3 region has 16 residues. Germline CDR1 is SGHNT and CDR2 is YYREEE (reference sequence). V dropped 5 bases and J dropped 5; count of bases not matched to a gene: 9. CDR3: CASSSYLAGGNNEQFF. The CDR3 bases are TGTGCCAGCAGTTCCTACCTAGCGGGAGGAAACAATGAGCAGTTCTTC.

The chain couples TRBV4-1 to TRBJ2-3; D unresolved. Germline values: CDR1 MGHRA, CDR2 YSYEKL. This CDR3 spans 16 amino acids. Between the trimmed V and J ends, which lost 3 bases and 0 bases, there was a span of 13 bases. The CDR3 loop reads CASSQVTLRSTDTQYF. The CDR3 DNA reads as TGCGCCAGCAGCCAGGTGACTCTGCGTAGCACAGATACGCAGTATTTT.

The rearrangement links TRBV29-1 to TRBJ2-3; D remains ambiguous. This CDR3 contains 12 residues. Trimming took off 1 base at V and 4 bases at J, with 6 bases between the two ends. Germline CDR1 and CDR2: SQVTM and ANQGSEA. The CDR3 nucleotides are TGCAGCGTTGAAGGGACCTCAGATACGCAGTATTTT. Amino acids: CSVEGTSDTQYF.

J is TRBJ2-1 and V is TRBV19, with TRBD2 identical over 11 bases. V gave up 5 bases and J gave up 0 bases; unmatched junction bases: 6. Germline V gene data show CDR1 as LNHDA and CDR2 as SQIVND (reference sequence). The CDR3 consists of 17 residues. DNA of the CDR3: TGTGCCAGTAGTTTACTAGCGGGGGCCCTCTCCTACAATGAGCAGTTCTTC. Its translation: CASSLLAGALSYNEQFF. Drawing the rest from reference TRBV19 and TRBJ2-1, the complete variable domain is DGGITQSPKYLFRKEGQNVTLSCEQNLNHDAMYWYRQDPGQGLRLIYYSQIVNDFQKGDIAEGYSVSREKKESFPLTVTSAQKNPTAFYLCASSLLAGALSYNEQFFGPGTRLTVL.

About this clone itself: Other nucleotide sequences from this sample produce the same CDR3. J is TRBJ1-4 and V is TRBV28; no reliable D call. The CDR3 length is 11 residues. Germline V gene data show CDR1 as MDHEN and CDR2 as SYDVKM. V was cut by 5 bases and J by 6 bases, with 4 bases left in between. The CDR3 region has the DNA TGTGCCAGCAGTAATCATGAAAAACTGTTTTTT. Protein product: CASSNHEKLFF. Complete variable domain (other parts from reference TRBV28 and TRBJ1-4): DVKVTQSSRYLVKRTGEKVFLECVQDMDHENMFWYRQDPGLGLRLIYFSYDVKMKEKGDIPEGYSVSREKKERFSLILESASTNQTSMYLCASSNHEKLFFGSGTQLSVL.

This chain links TRBV6-4 with TRBJ2-3, with D tentatively TRBD2 (6 bases). The CDR3 length is 16 residues. The germline gives CDR1 MRHNA, CDR2 SNTAGT. Trimming shortened V by 2 bases and J by 7 bases, and 19 bases separated the two germline ends. This CDR3 reads CASSDGSPASVHTQYF. The CDR3 nucleotides read TGTGCCAGCAGTGACGGAAGTCCGGCTAGCGTTCATACGCAGTATTTT.

This rearrangement joins TRBV5-1 to TRBJ2-5, with 8 nucleotides matching TRBD2. The ends lost 4 bases at V and 0 bases at J; junction bases unmatched: 2. Germline-derived CDR1 and CDR2 are SGHRS and YFSETQ. The CDR3 runs to 14 residues. The CDR3 spells CASSSSGDQETQYF. In nucleotides, the CDR3 is TGCGCCAGCAGCAGTAGCGGGGACCAAGAGACCCAGTACTTC. Together with reference TRBV5-1 and TRBJ2-5, the CDR3 gives the full variable domain: KAGVTQTPRYLIKTRGQQVTLSCSPISGHRSVSWYQQTPGQGLQFLFEYFSETQRNKGNFPGRFSGRQFSNSRSEMNVSTLELGDSALYLCASSSSGDQETQYFGPGTRLLVL.

The chain combines TRBV5-8 with TRBJ2-1; D unclear. Germline-derived CDR1 and CDR2 are SGHTS and YDEGEE. The CDR3 totals 15 residues. Trimming shortened V by 0 bases and J by 4 bases, and 11 bases separated the two germline ends. The CDR3: CASSLVVERYNEQFF. The CDR3 region has the DNA TGTGCCAGCAGCTTGGTAGTGGAGAGGTACAATGAGCAGTTCTTC.

The chain couples TRBV6-5 to TRBJ2-2; 9 bases match TRBD2. The CDR3 consists of 15 residues. With V trimmed by 5 bases and J by 4 bases, 5 bases remained unmatched. CDR1 is MNHEY and CDR2 is SVGAGI in the germline V gene. The CDR3 region has the DNA TGTGCCAGCAGTCCTAGCGGGACGGGCACCGGGGAGCTGTTTTTT. Encoded protein: CASSPSGTGTGELFF.

The chain combines TRBV30 with TRBJ2-7; D gene uncertain. Germline CDR1 GTSNPN, CDR2 SVGIG (reference sequence). This CDR3 has 12 amino acids. V dropped 5 bases and J dropped 7 bases, with 15 bases sitting between them. Here the CDR3 reads CAWGKTRIEQYF. The DNA of the CDR3 is TGTGCCTGGGGTAAGACAAGGATTGAGCAGTACTTC.

V is TRBV19 and J is TRBJ1-1; D gene ambiguous. V was cut by 5 bases and J by 0 bases, with 13 bases left in between. The CDR3 contains 15 residues. The germline V gene has CDR1 LNHDA and CDR2 SQIVND (reference sequence). The CDR3 region is CASSDWLLVNTEAFF. The CDR3 DNA is TGTGCCAGTAGTGATTGGCTCCTGGTGAACACTGAAGCTTTCTTT. Based on the CDR3 plus reference TRBV19 and TRBJ1-1, the full variable domain is DGGITQSPKYLFRKEGQNVTLSCEQNLNHDAMYWYRQDPGQGLRLIYYSQIVNDFQKGDIAEGYSVSREKKESFPLTVTSAQKNPTAFYLCASSDWLLVNTEAFFGQGTRLTVV.

The chain carries TRBV28 and TRBJ2-7, with TRBD2 identical over 7 bases. Germline V gene lookup returns CDR1 MDHEN and CDR2 SYDVKM. Trimming cost V 6 bases and J 2 bases; bases outside gene matches: 10. CDR3 size: 15 residues. The CDR3 sequence is CASSNPGLSPYEQYF. DNA of the CDR3: TGTGCCAGCAGCAACCCGGGACTAAGCCCCTACGAGCAGTACTTC.

The chain employs TRBV6-1 and TRBJ2-7; D is unresolved. The germline gives CDR1 MNHNS, CDR2 SASEGT. The CDR3 totals 13 residues. Trimming took off 10 bases at V and 5 bases at J, with 18 bases between the two ends. The CDR3 coding sequence is TGTGCCACCCAATCGGGTCCGGTCCACGAGCAGTACTTC. Encoded protein: CATQSGPVHEQYF.

The rearrangement joins TRBV6-1 to TRBJ2-3; TRBD1 is a possible D gene (6 bases). This CDR3 contains 14 residues. Germline lookup yields CDR1 MNHNS and CDR2 SASEGT. The ends were cut back, 4 bases at V and 0 bases at J, with 8 bases in the middle. CDR3 sequence reads: CASSGTVSTDTQYF. CDR3 bases: TGTGCCAGCAGTGGGACAGTTAGCACAGATACGCAGTATTTT.

This clone came up once. This chain connects TRBV19 to TRBJ2-1; D ambiguous. Germline-derived CDR1 and CDR2 are LNHDA and SQIVND (reference sequence). The CDR3 extends over 13 amino acids. With 3 bases removed from V and 13 bases from J, the gap between germline ends came to 16 bases. This CDR3 is CASSIAVSQEQFF. CDR3 coding DNA: TGTGCCAGTAGTATCGCCGTCTCCCAGGAACAGTTCTTC.

The chain carries TRBV5-4 and TRBJ2-5, with D maybe TRBD2 (6 bases). Germline CDR1 is SGHNT and CDR2 is YYREEE (reference sequence). The V end lost 4 bases, the J end lost 5 bases, and 6 bases lay between the germline ends. This CDR3 spans 11 amino acids. CDR3 sequence reads: CASSGGETQYF. CDR3 DNA sequence: TGTGCCAGCAGCGGAGGGGAGACCCAGTACTTC.

The chain is built from TRBV30 and TRBJ1-1, with D unclear. Per the germline V gene, CDR1 is GTSNPN and CDR2 is SVGIG (reference sequence). V lost 5 bases, J lost 0 bases, and 7 bases lay in between. CDR3 length: 12 residues. Here the CDR3 reads CAWGVMNTEAFF. CDR3 DNA: TGTGCCTGGGGGGTGATGAACACTGAAGCTTTCTTT.

The chain is built from TRBV4-2 and TRBJ1-1; 12 bases line up with TRBD1. Germline loops: CDR1 LGHNA, CDR2 YNFKEQ. The CDR3 is made up of 17 amino acids. Trimming took 0 bases from V and 4 from J; bases not matched to a gene: 6. Here the CDR3 reads CASSQEGQGARGTEAFF. CDR3 DNA: TGTGCCAGCAGCCAAGAGGGACAGGGGGCGAGAGGCACTGAAGCTTTCTTT.

The CDR3 nucleotides are TGTGCCAGCAGCCCGAATCTACTAGCGGGAGAGCAGTTCTTC. Encoded protein: CASSPNLLAGEQFF. V and J are TRBV5-6 and TRBJ2-1; 10 nucleotides agree with TRBD2. Germline CDR1 SGHDT, CDR2 YYEEEE. CDR3 length: 14 amino acids. The V gene end was trimmed by 4 bases and the J gene end by 10 bases; junction bases not matched to a gene: 8.

In this sample, this clone turned up a few times. The genes are TRBV9 and TRBJ1-1; 7 bases line up with TRBD1. The ends lost 0 bases at V and 0 bases at J; junction bases unmatched: 2. The germline V gene has CDR1 SGDLS and CDR2 YYNGEE. The length of the CDR3 is 15 residues. DNA of the CDR3: TGTGCCAGCAGCGTAGAGGGGGCCATGAACACTGAAGCTTTCTTT. Its translation: CASSVEGAMNTEAFF. The complete variable domain, with remaining parts taken from reference TRBV9 and TRBJ1-1, reads DSGVTQTPKHLITATGQRVTLRCSPRSGDLSVYWYQQSLDQGLQFLIQYYNGEERAKGNILERFSAQQFPDLHSELNLSSLELGDSALYFCASSVEGAMNTEAFFGQGTRLTVV.

J is TRBJ2-7 and V is TRBV7-3; 7 bases align to TRBD2. Germline V CDR1 and CDR2: SGHTA, FQGTGA. V shed 0 bases, J shed 3 bases, and the junction held 5 bases outside the gene matches. This CDR3 comprises 15 residues. The CDR3 sequence: CASSLTGGDHYEQYF. In DNA, the CDR3 is TGTGCCAGCAGCTTAACTGGGGGGGATCACTACGAGCAGTACTTC.